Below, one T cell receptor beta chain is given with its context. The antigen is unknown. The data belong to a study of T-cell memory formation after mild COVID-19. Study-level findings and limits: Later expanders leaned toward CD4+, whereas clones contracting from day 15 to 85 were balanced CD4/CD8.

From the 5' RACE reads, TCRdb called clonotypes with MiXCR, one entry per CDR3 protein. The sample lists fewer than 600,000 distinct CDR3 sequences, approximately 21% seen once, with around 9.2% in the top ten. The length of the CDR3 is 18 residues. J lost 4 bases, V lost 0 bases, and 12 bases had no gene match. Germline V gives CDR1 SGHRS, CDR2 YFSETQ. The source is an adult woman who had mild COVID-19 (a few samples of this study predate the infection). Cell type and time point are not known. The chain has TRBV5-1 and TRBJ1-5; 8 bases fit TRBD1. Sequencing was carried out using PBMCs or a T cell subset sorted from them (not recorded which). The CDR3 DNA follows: TGCGCCAGCAGCTTGGTACAGGGACAGGTGGGGGTAAATCAGCCCCAGCATTTT. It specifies CASSLVQGQVGVNQPQHF. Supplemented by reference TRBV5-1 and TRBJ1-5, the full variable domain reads KAGVTQTPRYLIKTRGQQVTLSCSPISGHRSVSWYQQTPGQGLQFLFEYFSETQRNKGNFPGRFSGRQFSNSRSEMNVSTLELGDSALYLCASSLVQGQVGVNQPQHFGDGTRLSIL.